This T cell receptor (beta chain) was recorded in a study of beta chain features in type 1 diabetes (dated by TCRdb to 2017 to 2018). Regarding the complete study: Patients and healthy donors did not differ in mean age, gender distribution, total cell number or subset yield. A total of 90 million to 120 million sorted cells were examined across all samples, and a strong correlation was observed between cell number per subset and RNA yield. The study compared the TCRB repertoires of sorted circulating CD4+ T cell subsets in recently diagnosed type 1 diabetes patients with those in matched healthy donors. Regulatory and stem cell-like memory subsets were isolated from only 8 patients and roughly 8 healthy donors, whereas naive and central memory subsets came from all 30 or so donors.

What the authors observed across the whole study: In all four CD4+ subsets, TCRB CDR3 length was moderately but significantly shorter in type 1 diabetes patients. Fewer insertions and more nucleotide deletions at VDJ recombination sites were observed in patients with type 1 diabetes, implying thymic rearrangement abnormalities. Because cDNA was sequenced instead of genomic DNA, highly expressing activated cells could be over-represented, though the groups showed no difference in activation or CD3 levels. Naive, central memory and regulatory TCRB repertoires appeared to be more similar among patients than among healthy donors. Shorter templates might be favored by PCR, yet because patient and control samples were amplified and corrected together, any such skew would affect both groups equally. Only small numbers of individuals were included in the HLA sub-analyses, which left unresolved whether HLA type had any influence on TCRB rearrangement.

The High Capacity cDNA Reverse Transcription Kit was used to reverse transcribe all of the isolated RNA, meaning that expressed TCRB transcripts were what got sequenced. Deep immunoSEQ sequencing was performed on naive, central memory and regulatory T cell samples, with an average of approximately 4 million total reads per sample. Sorted cells were lysed in RLT buffer, and RNA was extracted using DNase-treated RNeasy Micro or Mini kits according to cell number. To prevent cross-contamination, every cell subset was processed on its own, while patient and healthy donor samples were processed together. TCRB sequences were amplified from cDNA with the immunoSEQ multiplex PCR, producing 87-bp fragments spanning the CDR3 region. Amplicons were sequenced on the Illumina HiSeq platform. Turning to the authors' computational methods: Synthetic template baselines were used to correct PCR bias computationally, reads within Hamming distance 2 were collapsed together, and singletons that could not be merged were discarded. Reads were aligned against IMGT to assign V, D and J genes, CDR3 length and insertions or deletions at six rearrangement sites. Within each subset, clonotype counts were normalized to sorted cell number, after which true diversity and Gini coefficients were computed with the tcR R package. Repertoire sharing was quantified using the overlap coefficient calculated on TCRB nucleotide sequences. Out-of-frame TCRB sequences from naive cells were analyzed as a proxy for the pre-selection repertoire. Not all clones reach the TCRdb copy of this immuneACCESS table, which keeps in-frame sequences only. Checked studies attribute under half of the gap to unresolved V genes and leave the rest unexplained. The V and J calls and clone size are taken from that table; D and trimming were inferred from the DNA. The sample data list 350,000 to 450,000 clones, and approximately 13% of these were observed just once. The biggest ten clones account for roughly 0.035% of the sample.

On this clone: No cognate antigen has been identified for it. The record has no base qualities; no much larger clone is one base away. Other DNA sequences from this sample encode an identical CDR3 as well.

Each donor gave one peripheral blood draw, averaging about 120 mL, which was collected into heparinised tubes. Naive, central memory, regulatory and stem cell-like memory CD4+ T cells were sorted on a BD FACSAria II using a panel including CD45RO, CCR7, CD25, CD127, CD95 and CD27. A purity above 95% was achieved for all sorted populations. Right away, PBMCs were isolated by Lymphoprep density gradient centrifugation and were stained directly, with no culture step. Samples were stained and sorted in pairs, with one healthy donor and one patient per experiment, so that batch effects were minimized. This TCR was sampled from a man aged 25-45 years in good health. Sequenced: naive CD4+ T cells from blood. The cell subset or site tag for this specimen amounts to: true naive CD4+ T cells.

The CDR3 region reads CASSLAPSTDTQYF. DNA sequence: TGTGCCAGCAGCTTAGCGCCTTCCACAGATACGCAGTATTTT. The rearranged chain carries TRBV11-3 and TRBJ2-3; the D gene assignment is ambiguous. Trimming removed 1 base from V and 2 bases from J, leaving 7 bases between the germline ends. Sequences SGHNT (CDR1) and YENEEA (CDR2) are obtained from the germline V gene. Reading from cysteine to phenylalanine, the CDR3 counts 14 amino acids. Just CDR3 DNA is preserved here, 42 bases in frame from base 1.